This T cell receptor (beta chain) was retrieved from a study of human T cells and chemical hapten exposure. Using its own MiXCR run on the RACE reads, TCRdb lists one record per CDR3 protein. The sample has roughly 120,000 distinct CDR3 sequences; roughly 12% are singletons. This clonotype was found many times. The V and J ends lost 1 base and 11 bases, in that order; junction bases with no gene match: 7. There are 15 residues in the CDR3. Germline V gives CDR1 SGHRS, CDR2 YFSETQ. Time point indicated: patch test 1, 2 weeks after DPC sensitization. Sample treatment: therapeutic diphenylcyclopropenone sensitization with weekly scalp DPC.

The sample was whole blood, taken in connection with sensitization to the hapten diphenylcyclopropenone (DPC). The sequence derives from a woman between 50 and 59 years old with alopecia areata. Some clones in this sample may be carry-over from other donors' samples. The J gene is TRBJ1-6, the V gene TRBV5-1, with TRBD1 matching over 9 bases. For the CDR3, the DNA is TGCGCCAGCAGCTTGCAGGGACAGGGAGGGACACCCCTCCACTTT. As protein: CASSLQGQGGTPLHF.